This record concerns one T cell receptor beta chain sequence. TCRdb re-called the RT-PCR reads through MiXCR, storing one row per CDR3 protein. The sample carries 550,000 to 750,000 distinct CDR3 sequences, around 14% recorded once. The sample taken for sequencing was memory CD4+ T cells from blood. The source is a female donor in good health, serving as a healthy control.

The CDR3 DNA is TGCGCCAGCGCGGCTGTTACTTTTAATGAGCAGTTCTTC. Protein sequence: CASAAVTFNEQFF. J is TRBJ2-1 and V is TRBV5-1; no clear D gene. The length of the CDR3 is 13 residues. V was trimmed by 7 bases and J by 7 bases, leaving 15 bases between them. Germline CDR1 is SGHRS and CDR2 is YFSETQ.